These 13 T cell receptor beta chains came from one sample sequenced in a study of beta chain features in type 1 diabetes. Study-level findings and limits: In all four CD4+ subsets, TCRB CDR3 length was significantly, moderately reduced in type 1 diabetes.

For these receptors, no antigen is known. The isolated RNA, all of it, was reverse transcribed, so expressed TCRB transcripts were what got sequenced. This table comes from immunoSEQ multiplex PCR, and its TCRdb copy is limited to in-frame clones, with some not included. The sample shows 240,000 or so clones, around 13% of them seen only once. Material: naive CD4+ T cells from blood. Source of these receptors: a man younger than 45 with type 1 diabetes.

This rearrangement joins TRBV9 to TRBJ2-1; 8 bases agree with TRBD1. This CDR3 has 15 residues. Losses at the gene ends were 2 bases for V and 0 bases for J; bases not matched to a gene: 1. CDR1 is SGDLS, CDR2 YYNGEE, per germline. CDR3: CASSVDRGSYNEQFF. CDR3 in DNA: TGTGCCAGCAGCGTCGACAGGGGCTCCTACAATGAGCAGTTCTTC.

This clone has a handful of counts. The rearrangement links TRBV5-1 to TRBJ2-7; TRBD1 aligns across 10 bases. V lost 0 bases, J lost 5 bases, and 5 bases stayed unmatched. The CDR3 contains 15 residues. CDR1 and CDR2 (germline): SGHRS, YFSETQ. The CDR3: CASSLDRTGGNEQYF. In DNA, the CDR3 is TGCGCCAGCAGCTTGGATCGGACAGGGGGGAACGAGCAGTACTTC.

The chain combines TRBV6-1 with TRBJ1-5; no definite D call. Trimming shortened V by 2 bases and J by 11 bases, and 16 bases separated the two germline ends. This CDR3 has 14 amino acids. The germline V gene encodes CDR1 MNHNS and CDR2 SASEGT. CDR3 DNA: TGTGCCAGCAGTGAAAAGGGCGGAGGTTGGTCCCAGCATTTT. It is translated as CASSEKGGGWSQHF.

The gene calls are TRBV4-2 and TRBJ2-1, with a tentative D call TRBD2 (6 bases). The CDR3 contains 15 residues. The ends were cut back, 2 bases at V and 5 bases at J, with 13 bases in the middle. Germline V gives CDR1 LGHNA, CDR2 YNFKEQ. The CDR3 region is CASSQFAGKDNEQFF. The CDR3 DNA is TGTGCCAGCAGCCAATTCGCGGGAAAGGACAATGAGCAGTTCTTC.

The V and J genes are TRBV5-6 and TRBJ2-1; a possible D gene is TRBD1 (8 bases). Germline V gives CDR1 SGHDT, CDR2 YYEEEE. The CDR3 totals 17 residues. V shed 4 bases and J shed 0 bases, with 17 bases lying between them. The CDR3 spells CASSGNTGGGSYNEQFF. The CDR3 DNA is TGTGCCAGCAGCGGCAATACAGGGGGGGGCTCCTACAATGAGCAGTTCTTC.

This clone was detected a few times. The chain is built from TRBV6-5 and TRBJ1-2; 7 positions match TRBD1. The CDR3 consists of 14 residues. V gave up 5 bases and J gave up 8 bases; unmatched junction bases: 11. Germline CDR1 reads MNHEY; CDR2 reads SVGAGI. The CDR3 nucleotides are TGTGCCAGCAGTGGAGCAGGGGGTGAACGAGGCTACACCTTC. Protein product: CASSGAGGERGYTF.

The V and J genes are TRBV11-2 and TRBJ1-6, with a possible D match to TRBD1 (5 bases). CDR3 size: 17 residues. Looked up from germline, CDR1 is SGHAT and CDR2 is FQNNGV. Trimming cost V 0 bases and J 11 bases, with 20 bases left between them. The CDR3 DNA follows: TGTGCCAGCAGCTTAGATTCTAGTGGCGGGACCGGTGCACCCCTCCACTTT. The encoded protein is CASSLDSSGGTGAPLHF.

The sample holds a few counts of this clone. V is TRBV11-2 and J is TRBJ2-7; D uncertain. The germline V gene has CDR1 SGHAT and CDR2 FQNNGV. The V and J ends lost 5 bases and 2 bases respectively, with 16 bases between them. The CDR3 is 15 amino acids. This CDR3 is CASSLLRSFTYEQYF. DNA of the CDR3: TGTGCCAGCAGCCTTTTACGGTCCTTTACCTACGAGCAGTACTTC.

The rearrangement links TRBV11-2 to TRBJ2-4; 8 bases agree with TRBD1. The CDR3 covers 15 residues. Germline CDR1 and CDR2: SGHAT and FQNNGV. V lost 5 bases, J lost 5 bases, and 8 bases stayed unmatched. The DNA of the CDR3 is TGTGCCAGCAGCCCCCAGGACAGGGATGAAAACATTCAGTACTTC. Its translation: CASSPQDRDENIQYF.

The V gene is TRBV5-4, the J gene TRBJ2-5, with 8 bases matching TRBD2. With V trimmed by 4 bases and J by 5 bases, 10 bases remained unmatched. Germline V gene sequence: CDR1 SGHNT, CDR2 YYREEE (reference sequence). The CDR3 is 15 amino acids. The CDR3 spells CASSPPSGPGETQYF. The CDR3 DNA is TGTGCCAGCAGCCCTCCTAGCGGGCCCGGGGAGACCCAGTACTTC.

This clone was picked up a small number of times. V is TRBV7-2 and J is TRBJ2-7; TRBD1 aligns across 8 bases. Germline V lookup: CDR1 SGHTA, CDR2 FQGNSA. The V and J ends lost 2 bases and 6 bases, in that order; junction bases with no gene match: 6. The CDR3 covers 14 residues. CDR3 bases: TGTGCCAGCAGCTTATGGACAGGGCCCTTCGAGCAGTACTTC. Amino acid sequence: CASSLWTGPFEQYF. The full variable domain, in which reference TRBV7-2 and TRBJ2-7 provide the parts outside the CDR3, is GAGVSQSPSNKVTEKGKDVELRCDPISGHTALYWYRQSLGQGLEFLIYFQGNSAPDKSGLPSDRFSAERTGGSVSTLTIQRTQQEDSAVYLCASSLWTGPFEQYFGPGTRLTVT.

This chain uses TRBV10-3 with TRBJ2-4; 11 bases are shared with TRBD1. Germline assignment: CDR1 ENHRY and CDR2 SYGVKD. Losses at the gene ends were 6 bases for V and 7 bases for J; bases not matched to a gene: 5. This CDR3 contains 14 residues. As DNA, the CDR3 is TGTGCCATCAGATCCGGGACAGGGGGGAACATTCAGTACTTC. Translating gives CAIRSGTGGNIQYF.

V is TRBV6-7 and J is TRBJ2-2; TRBD2 matches at 7 bases. TRBV6-7 is designated an ORF whose function remains uncertain. V lost 0 bases, J lost 3 bases, and 4 bases stayed unmatched. This CDR3 is built from 16 residues. The DNA of the CDR3 is TGTGCCAGCAGTTACTCAGCGGGAATGTACACCGGGGAGCTGTTTTTT. It encodes CASSYSAGMYTGELFF.